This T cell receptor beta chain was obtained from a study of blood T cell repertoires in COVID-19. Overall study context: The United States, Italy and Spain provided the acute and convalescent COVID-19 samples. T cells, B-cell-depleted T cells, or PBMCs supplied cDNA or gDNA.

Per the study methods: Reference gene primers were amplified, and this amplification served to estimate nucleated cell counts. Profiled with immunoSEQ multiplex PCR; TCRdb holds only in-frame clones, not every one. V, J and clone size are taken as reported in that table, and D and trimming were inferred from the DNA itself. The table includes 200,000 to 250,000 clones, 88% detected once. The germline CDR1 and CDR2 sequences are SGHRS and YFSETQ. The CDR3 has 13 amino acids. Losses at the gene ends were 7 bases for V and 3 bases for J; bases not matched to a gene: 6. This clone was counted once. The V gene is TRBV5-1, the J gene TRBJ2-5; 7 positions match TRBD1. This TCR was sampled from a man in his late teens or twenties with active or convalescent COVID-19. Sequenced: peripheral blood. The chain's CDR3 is CASPITGEETQYF. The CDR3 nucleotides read TGCGCCAGCCCCATAACAGGGGAAGAGACCCAGTACTTC. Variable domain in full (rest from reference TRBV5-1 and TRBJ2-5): KAGVTQTPRYLIKTRGQQVTLSCSPISGHRSVSWYQQTPGQGLQFLFEYFSETQRNKGNFPGRFSGRQFSNSRSEMNVSTLELGDSALYLCASPITGEETQYFGPGTRLLVL.